The rows below give T cell receptor beta chains drawn from one sample of a study of T cells in Graves' hyperthyroidism and ophthalmopathy. TCRdb reanalysed the multiplex PCR reads using MiXCR and keeps one entry per CDR3 protein. The sample records a few hundred thousand distinct CDR3 sequences, approximately 17% being singletons. The sample was blood. The source of these receptors is a man between 18 and 29 years old with Graves' ophthalmopathy. CDR3s include the opening cysteine and the closing phenylalanine or tryptophan. Fields, in order: clone size, V gene, J gene, D gene, CDR3 protein, CDR3 DNA. The D gene is left open where the match is weak. A clone size is listed for some rows: how often the clone was seen (once, few, many), or a class if it is expanded.

clone size: .; V gene: TRBV20-1; J gene: TRBJ2-7; D gene: .; CDR3 protein: CSAYTGLTYEQYF; CDR3 DNA: TGCAGTGCTTATACAGGGCTAACCTACGAGCAGTACTTC
clone size: few; V gene: TRBV6-6; J gene: TRBJ1-5; D gene: TRBD1; CDR3 protein: CASSYGRGLQQPQHF; CDR3 DNA: TGTGCCAGCAGTTACGGCAGGGGGTTGCAGCAGCCCCAGCATTTT
clone size: few; V gene: TRBV6-1; J gene: TRBJ1-2; D gene: .; CDR3 protein: CASRAPDRGYTF; CDR3 DNA: TGTGCCAGCCGAGCCCCGGATCGGGGCTACACCTTC
clone size: many; V gene: TRBV28; J gene: TRBJ1-2; D gene: .; CDR3 protein: CASSLTVPFGYTF; CDR3 DNA: TGTGCCAGCAGTTTAACGGTACCTTTTGGCTACACCTTC
clone size: .; V gene: TRBV2; J gene: TRBJ1-2; D gene: TRBD1; CDR3 protein: CASSAHRDRIQGVDGYTF; CDR3 DNA: TGTGCCAGCAGCGCCCACCGGGACAGGATTCAGGGGGTGGATGGCTACACCTTC
clone size: many; V gene: TRBV2; J gene: TRBJ2-7; D gene: TRBD1; CDR3 protein: CASRRTGGRREQYF; CDR3 DNA: TGTGCCAGCAGAAGAACAGGGGGCCGCCGGGAGCAGTACTTC
clone size: .; V gene: TRBV7-7; J gene: TRBJ2-5; D gene: .; CDR3 protein: CASSSGESDGRETQYF; CDR3 DNA: TGTGCTAGCAGCTCCGGAGAATCTGACGGGAGAGAGACCCAGTACTTC
clone size: many; V gene: TRBV5-1; J gene: TRBJ2-1; D gene: TRBD1; CDR3 protein: CASSFGTGAITYNEQFF; CDR3 DNA: TGCGCCAGCAGCTTTGGGACAGGGGCGATCACCTACAATGAGCAGTTCTTC
clone size: .; V gene: TRBV7-7; J gene: TRBJ2-7; D gene: TRBD1; CDR3 protein: CATQGGTGSYEQYF; CDR3 DNA: TGTGCCACCCAAGGAGGGACAGGGTCCTACGAGCAGTACTTC
clone size: .; V gene: TRBV4-2; J gene: TRBJ1-1; D gene: .; CDR3 protein: CASSQDRRVTEAFF; CDR3 DNA: TGTGCCAGCAGCCAAGATAGGCGGGTCACTGAAGCTTTCTTT
clone size: many; V gene: TRBV7-2; J gene: TRBJ1-1; D gene: .; CDR3 protein: CASSPVSQVLGEAFF; CDR3 DNA: TGTGCCAGCAGCCCAGTCTCCCAAGTGTTAGGAGAAGCTTTCTTT
clone size: .; V gene: TRBV14; J gene: TRBJ1-1; D gene: TRBD1; CDR3 protein: CASSQALGQGGTEAFF; CDR3 DNA: TGTGCCAGCAGCCAAGCCCTGGGACAGGGGGGCACTGAAGCTTTCTTT
clone size: .; V gene: TRBV6-2/TRBV6-3; J gene: TRBJ1-5; D gene: .; CDR3 protein: CASTTGGDGIGHQPQHF; CDR3 DNA: TGTGCCAGCACCACGGGAGGGGATGGGATTGGGCATCAGCCCCAGCATTTT
clone size: many; V gene: TRBV2; J gene: TRBJ2-3; D gene: .; CDR3 protein: CATQPHGSLADTQYF; CDR3 DNA: TGTGCCACACAACCTCACGGAAGCCTCGCAGATACGCAGTATTTT
clone size: .; V gene: TRBV29-1; J gene: TRBJ1-1; D gene: .; CDR3 protein: CSVEGGGPEAFF; CDR3 DNA: TGCAGCGTTGAAGGAGGGGGTCCTGAAGCTTTCTTT
clone size: many; V gene: TRBV11-2; J gene: TRBJ1-5; D gene: .; CDR3 protein: CASSLDYLSNQPQHF; CDR3 DNA: TGTGCCAGCAGCTTAGACTATCTCAGCAATCAGCCCCAGCATTTT
clone size: .; V gene: TRBV6-1; J gene: TRBJ2-5; D gene: TRBD1; CDR3 protein: CASYDDRGTGLQETQYF; CDR3 DNA: TGTGCCAGCTATGACGACCGAGGGACAGGGCTACAAGAGACCCAGTACTTC
clone size: .; V gene: TRBV12-3/TRBV12-4; J gene: TRBJ1-4; D gene: .; CDR3 protein: CASRLRGDEKLFF; CDR3 DNA: TGTGCCAGCAGGCTGCGGGGCGATGAAAAACTGTTTTTT
clone size: once; V gene: TRBV28; J gene: TRBJ1-1; D gene: .; CDR3 protein: CASSSPTTEAFF; CDR3 DNA: TGTGCCAGCAGTTCGCCGACCACTGAAGCTTTCTTT
clone size: many; V gene: TRBV3-1; J gene: TRBJ2-3; D gene: TRBD2; CDR3 protein: CASSQDLAGTDTQYF; CDR3 DNA: TGTGCCAGCAGCCAAGATCTAGCGGGGACAGATACGCAGTATTTT
clone size: many; V gene: TRBV2; J gene: TRBJ1-2; D gene: .; CDR3 protein: CASSPVGGSYGYTF; CDR3 DNA: TGTGCCAGCAGCCCTGTGGGGGGCTCCTATGGCTACACCTTC
clone size: many; V gene: TRBV3-1; J gene: TRBJ2-7; D gene: .; CDR3 protein: CASSLRGLYEQYF; CDR3 DNA: TGTGCCAGCAGCCTCCGGGGCCTCTACGAGCAGTACTTC
clone size: .; V gene: TRBV6-1; J gene: TRBJ1-2; D gene: .; CDR3 protein: CASSQDSGTGYTF; CDR3 DNA: TGTGCCAGCAGCCAAGACAGCGGGACTGGCTACACCTTC
clone size: many; V gene: TRBV20-1; J gene: TRBJ2-1; D gene: .; CDR3 protein: CSAFARRHNEQFF; CDR3 DNA: TGCAGTGCTTTTGCTAGGCGGCACAATGAGCAGTTCTTC
clone size: many; V gene: TRBV12-3/TRBV12-4; J gene: TRBJ2-5; D gene: .; CDR3 protein: CASRGRQRETQYF; CDR3 DNA: TGTGCCAGCAGGGGCCGACAAAGAGAGACCCAGTACTTC
clone size: many; V gene: TRBV12-3/TRBV12-4; J gene: TRBJ1-5; D gene: .; CDR3 protein: CASRLEGQPQHF; CDR3 DNA: TGTGCCAGCAGACTAGAAGGACAGCCCCAGCATTTT
clone size: many; V gene: TRBV12-3/TRBV12-4; J gene: TRBJ1-1; D gene: .; CDR3 protein: CASSLNRQAEAFF; CDR3 DNA: TGTGCCAGCAGTTTAAACCGACAGGCTGAAGCTTTCTTT
clone size: once; V gene: TRBV7-6; J gene: TRBJ2-1; D gene: TRBD2; CDR3 protein: CASGRTSGGRGEQFF; CDR3 DNA: TGTGCCAGCGGGCGGACTAGCGGGGGGCGGGGTGAGCAGTTCTTC
clone size: many; V gene: TRBV27; J gene: TRBJ2-3; D gene: .; CDR3 protein: CASGGFADTQYF; CDR3 DNA: TGTGCCAGCGGGGGGTTCGCAGATACGCAGTATTTT
clone size: many; V gene: TRBV12-3/TRBV12-4; J gene: TRBJ2-1; D gene: .; CDR3 protein: CASVAYNEQFF; CDR3 DNA: TGTGCCAGCGTCGCCTACAATGAGCAGTTCTTC
clone size: .; V gene: TRBV20-1; J gene: TRBJ2-7; D gene: .; CDR3 protein: CSARDQGLLREQYF; CDR3 DNA: TGCAGTGCTAGAGATCAGGGCCTTCTACGGGAGCAGTACTTC
clone size: .; V gene: TRBV29-1; J gene: TRBJ2-1; D gene: TRBD2; CDR3 protein: CSVEDSGAFEQFF; CDR3 DNA: TGCAGCGTTGAAGATAGCGGGGCATTTGAGCAGTTCTTC
clone size: many; V gene: TRBV5-4; J gene: TRBJ2-3; D gene: TRBD1; CDR3 protein: CASSPRGQGATDTQYF; CDR3 DNA: TGTGCCAGCAGCCCAAGAGGACAGGGGGCAACAGATACGCAGTATTTT
clone size: once; V gene: TRBV29-1; J gene: TRBJ1-2; D gene: .; CDR3 protein: CSSDGGQGYTF; CDR3 DNA: TGCAGCTCTGATGGTGGACAGGGCTACACCTTC
clone size: .; V gene: TRBV5-8; J gene: TRBJ1-1; D gene: .; CDR3 protein: CASRRVMNTEAFF; CDR3 DNA: TGTGCCAGCAGGAGGGTTATGAACACTGAAGCTTTCTTT
clone size: .; V gene: TRBV3-1; J gene: TRBJ1-6; D gene: TRBD1; CDR3 protein: CASSQGPGQMRSPLHF; CDR3 DNA: TGTGCCAGCAGCCAAGGGCCGGGACAGATGCGATCACCCCTCCACTTT
clone size: many; V gene: TRBV2; J gene: TRBJ2-3; D gene: TRBD2; CDR3 protein: CATPGREADTQYF; CDR3 DNA: TGTGCCACCCCCGGGAGGGAAGCAGATACGCAGTATTTT
clone size: few; V gene: TRBV9; J gene: TRBJ2-5; D gene: TRBD2; CDR3 protein: CASSVTRGEGSGTQYF; CDR3 DNA: TGTGCCAGCAGCGTAACGCGGGGGGAAGGGTCGGGGACCCAGTACTTC
clone size: many; V gene: TRBV12-3/TRBV12-4; J gene: TRBJ2-7; D gene: .; CDR3 protein: CASSFGQGYEQYF; CDR3 DNA: TGTGCCAGCAGTTTCGGGCAGGGCTACGAGCAGTACTTC
clone size: .; V gene: TRBV6-2/TRBV6-3; J gene: TRBJ2-7; D gene: TRBD1; CDR3 protein: CASSYRTGGATYEQYF; CDR3 DNA: TGTGCCAGCAGTTACCGGACAGGGGGCGCAACCTACGAGCAGTACTTC
clone size: many; V gene: TRBV12-3/TRBV12-4; J gene: TRBJ2-2; D gene: .; CDR3 protein: CAIIPGQATGELFF; CDR3 DNA: TGTGCCATAATCCCGGGACAAGCCACCGGGGAGCTGTTTTTT
clone size: many; V gene: TRBV6-1; J gene: TRBJ1-2; D gene: TRBD1; CDR3 protein: CASIPQGTAANYGYTF; CDR3 DNA: TGTGCCAGCATCCCACAGGGGACAGCAGCTAACTATGGCTACACCTTC
clone size: many; V gene: TRBV20-1; J gene: TRBJ2-7; D gene: .; CDR3 protein: CSAERVNEQYF; CDR3 DNA: TGCAGTGCTGAGAGGGTGAACGAGCAGTACTTC
clone size: many; V gene: TRBV20-1; J gene: TRBJ2-7; D gene: TRBD2; CDR3 protein: CSASREGIGTYEQYF; CDR3 DNA: TGCAGTGCTAGTAGGGAGGGCATCGGAACCTACGAGCAGTACTTC
clone size: many; V gene: TRBV7-2; J gene: TRBJ2-1; D gene: .; CDR3 protein: CASSLSPRVFHEQFF; CDR3 DNA: TGTGCCAGCAGCTTATCGCCCCGGGTATTCCATGAGCAGTTCTTC
clone size: many; V gene: TRBV2; J gene: TRBJ1-5; D gene: .; CDR3 protein: CASSGWTQGNQPQHF; CDR3 DNA: TGTGCCAGCAGTGGGTGGACGCAAGGCAATCAGCCCCAGCATTTT
clone size: few; V gene: TRBV7-8; J gene: TRBJ2-1; D gene: .; CDR3 protein: CASSLAWEQFF; CDR3 DNA: TGTGCCAGCAGCTTAGCCTGGGAGCAGTTCTTC
clone size: once; V gene: TRBV9; J gene: TRBJ1-6; D gene: .; CDR3 protein: CASSGSGTPNSPLHF; CDR3 DNA: TGTGCCAGCAGCGGCTCCGGGACTCCCAATTCACCCCTCCACTTT
clone size: few; V gene: TRBV7-3; J gene: TRBJ1-1; D gene: TRBD1; CDR3 protein: CASSLTGTGDTFF; CDR3 DNA: TGTGCCAGCAGCCTAACCGGGACAGGGGACACTTTCTTT
clone size: many; V gene: TRBV15; J gene: TRBJ1-1; D gene: .; CDR3 protein: CATSSDRIYTEAFF; CDR3 DNA: TGTGCCACCAGCAGTGACAGGATCTACACTGAAGCTTTCTTT
clone size: .; V gene: TRBV6-2/TRBV6-3; J gene: TRBJ1-1; D gene: .; CDR3 protein: CASSRGQSDTEAFF; CDR3 DNA: TGTGCCAGCAGCCGGGGACAATCTGACACTGAAGCTTTCTTT
clone size: .; V gene: TRBV4-1; J gene: TRBJ1-5; D gene: TRBD1; CDR3 protein: CASSPIQGEIRHGNQPQHF; CDR3 DNA: TGCGCCAGCAGCCCCATCCAGGGGGAGATACGGCACGGCAATCAGCCCCAGCATTTT
clone size: many; V gene: TRBV11-2; J gene: TRBJ2-1; D gene: .; CDR3 protein: CASSPGIGGEQFF; CDR3 DNA: TGTGCCAGCAGCCCCGGGATTGGCGGTGAGCAGTTCTTC
clone size: many; V gene: TRBV5-1; J gene: TRBJ2-7; D gene: TRBD2; CDR3 protein: CASSPLGGGGNEQYF; CDR3 DNA: TGCGCCAGCAGCCCCCTAGGTGGGGGGGGTAACGAGCAGTACTTC